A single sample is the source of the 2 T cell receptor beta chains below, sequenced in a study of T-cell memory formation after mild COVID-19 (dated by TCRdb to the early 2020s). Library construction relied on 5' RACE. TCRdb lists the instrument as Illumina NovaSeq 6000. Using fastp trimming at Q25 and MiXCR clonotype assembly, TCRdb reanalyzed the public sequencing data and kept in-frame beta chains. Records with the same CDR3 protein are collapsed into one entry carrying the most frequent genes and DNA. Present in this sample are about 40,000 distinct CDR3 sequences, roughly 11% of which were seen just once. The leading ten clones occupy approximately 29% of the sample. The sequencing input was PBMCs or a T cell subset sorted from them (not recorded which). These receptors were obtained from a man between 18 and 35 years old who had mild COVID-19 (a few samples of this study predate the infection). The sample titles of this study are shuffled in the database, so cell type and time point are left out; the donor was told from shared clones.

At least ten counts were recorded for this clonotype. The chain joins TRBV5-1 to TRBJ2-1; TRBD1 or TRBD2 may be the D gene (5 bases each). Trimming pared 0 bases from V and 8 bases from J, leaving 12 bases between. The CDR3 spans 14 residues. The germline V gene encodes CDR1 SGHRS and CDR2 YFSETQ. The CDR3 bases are TGCGCCAGCAGCTTGGCCGGGGCGAAGGATGAGCAGTTCTTC. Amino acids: CASSLAGAKDEQFF.

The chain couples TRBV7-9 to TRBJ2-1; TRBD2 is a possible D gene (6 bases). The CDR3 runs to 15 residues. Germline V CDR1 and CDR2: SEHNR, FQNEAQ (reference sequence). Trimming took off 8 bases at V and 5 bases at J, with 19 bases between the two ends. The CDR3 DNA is TGTGCCAGCGGTCTGGAGGGCAGGCGAAACAATGAGCAGTTCTTC. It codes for CASGLEGRRNNEQFF.